The 7 T cell receptor beta chains below were found in one sample sequenced in a study of T cells after yellow fever vaccination. MiXCR, run by TCRdb on the 5' RACE reads, gives a single entry per CDR3 protein. This repertoire shows 40,000 or so distinct CDR3 sequences, 6% to 7% found once; its top ten account for approximately 15%. The source was CD8+ T cells not binding an NS4B(214-222) dextramer, sorted from PBMCs, collected 45 days after the yellow fever booster vaccination. These receptor sequences come from a man aged 30 to 45 who received the YFV17D yellow fever vaccine.

This clonotype was detected ten times or more. This chain joins TRBV11-3 and TRBJ2-3; 10 bases fit TRBD1. The CDR3 is 16 amino acids. The V gene's germline CDR1 is SGHNT and CDR2 YENEEA. The junction had 7 bases not matched to a gene; V was cut back by 5 bases and J by 2 bases. CDR3 in amino acids: CASSGPGTGVTDTQYF. The CDR3 DNA is TGTGCCAGCAGCGGACCCGGGACAGGGGTCACAGATACGCAGTATTTT.

This clonotype appeared many times. The rearrangement joins TRBV6-5 to TRBJ2-5, with TRBD1 as a possible D gene (6 bases). The CDR3 is made up of 13 amino acids. Per germline, CDR1 MNHEY and CDR2 SVGAGI. V was clipped by 4 bases and J by 5 bases, with 11 bases between them. CDR3 sequence reads: CASSSQGYETQYF. The CDR3 DNA follows: TGTGCCAGCAGTTCACAGGGATACGAGACCCAGTACTTC.

Many counts were recorded for this clonotype. The genes are TRBV27 and TRBJ2-1; the D gene is possibly TRBD2 (5 bases). The CDR3 is 13 residues long. Trimming removed 4 bases from V and 4 bases from J, with 8 bases in between. Germline assignment: CDR1 MNHEY and CDR2 SMNVEV (reference sequence). The CDR3 DNA reads TGTGCCAGCAGTTCGTCGGGATACAATGAGCAGTTCTTC. Translated, it gives CASSSSGYNEQFF.

This clonotype was picked up many times. The genes are TRBV6-6 and TRBJ2-2; TRBD2 might be the D (5 bases). Germline lookup yields CDR1 MNHNY and CDR2 SVGAGI (reference sequence). CDR3 length equals 12 residues. V lost 6 bases, J lost 8 bases, and 10 bases lay in between. The CDR3 bases are TGTGCCAGCAGAACGGACTGGGGGGAGCTGTTTTTT. Protein product: CASRTDWGELFF.

This clonotype appeared a few times. The chain joins TRBV6-2 or TRBV6-3 to TRBJ1-2; D ambiguous. This CDR3 is 13 amino acids long. The germline V gene has CDR1 MNHEY and CDR2 SVGEGT. The V gene lost 2 bases and the J gene lost 8 bases, with 12 bases spanning the gap. CDR3 in amino acids: CASSYPSLAGYTF. CDR3 nucleotide sequence: TGTGCCAGCAGTTACCCGAGTCTCGCGGGCTACACCTTC.

This clonotype was observed many times. The J gene is TRBJ2-7, the V gene TRBV5-1, with D perhaps matching TRBD2 (6 bases). Germline V gives CDR1 SGHRS, CDR2 YFSETQ. Trimming took 7 bases from V and 6 from J, leaving 14 bases between them. The CDR3 loop spans 12 amino acids. Here the CDR3 DNA reads TGCGCCAGCGAACCCCCGGGAGTCGAGCAGTACTTC. This encodes CASEPPGVEQYF.

The chain recombines TRBV20-1 with TRBJ1-1; 9 bases line up with TRBD1. The CDR3 is made up of 15 amino acids. After removal of 5 bases from V and 1 base from J, the junction contained 8 bases not matched to a gene. Germline CDR1 reads DFQATT; CDR2 reads SNEGSKA (reference sequence). The CDR3 nucleotides read TGCAGTGCTCCTGTCCCGGGACAGGGGAACACTGAAGCTTTCTTT. It specifies CSAPVPGQGNTEAFF.